One and the same sample provided the 14 T cell receptor beta chains below, sequenced in a study of regulatory T cells in long-lasting Graves disease. Building the TCR beta libraries relied on iRepertoire HTBI primers, and CDR3 regions underwent Arm-PCR. TCRdb re-called the multiplex PCR reads through MiXCR, storing one row per CDR3 protein. The data contain under 500,000 distinct CDR3 sequences, 20% of them singletons. This sample's time point: persistent/refractory GD, antithyroid drugs over 5 years with positive TRAb. There was RNA extracted from PBMCs, and the TCR library was made from it. This material consisted of peripheral blood mononuclear cells (PBMCs), taken when the disease was refractory, from a patient treated with antithyroid drugs. The source of these receptors is a female donor with Graves disease.

This clonotype was seen many times. The chain uses TRBV5-1 and TRBJ1-2, with D uncertain. Per germline, CDR1 SGHRS and CDR2 YFSETQ. The CDR3 sequence is 11 residues long. Trimming took off 0 bases at V and 8 bases at J, with 5 bases between the two ends. For the CDR3, the DNA is TGCGCCAGCAGCTTGGGTCCGGGCTACACCTTC. Its protein is CASSLGPGYTF.

This clonotype was detected a few times. The chain combines TRBV25-1 with TRBJ2-2; 8 bases are a match to TRBD1. Looked up from germline, CDR1 is MGHDK and CDR2 is SYGVNS. CDR3 length equals 19 residues. J lost 3 bases, V lost 11 bases, and 23 bases had no gene match. Here the CDR3 DNA reads TGTGCCCGCCAAGTCCAGGGGGCGCGACCTCCTTCCTACACCGGGGAGCTGTTTTTT. It is translated as CARQVQGARPPSYTGELFF. The full variable domain, with the rest looked up from reference TRBV25-1 and TRBJ2-2, is EADIYQTPRYLVIGTGKKITLECSQTMGHDKMYWYQQDPGMELHLIHYSYGVNSTEKGDLSSESTVSRIRTEHFPLTLESARPSHTSQYLCARQVQGARPPSYTGELFFGEGSRLTVL.

The J gene is TRBJ2-1, the V gene TRBV6-1, with TRBD2 as a possible D gene (5 bases). Germline V gives CDR1 MNHNS, CDR2 SASEGT. The CDR3 runs 13 residues. Trimming cost V 5 bases and J 8 bases, with 13 bases left between them. In DNA form, the CDR3 reads TGTGCCAGCAGTCAAACTAGGGTTCATGAGCAGTTCTTC. This encodes CASSQTRVHEQFF.

The chain links TRBV5-6 to TRBJ1-1; D not certain. V dropped 5 bases and J dropped 5 bases, with 13 bases sitting between them. Germline V gene sequence: CDR1 SGHDT, CDR2 YYEEEE. The CDR3 sequence is 13 residues long. Here the CDR3 DNA reads TGTGCCAGCAGTCTCCCAGGAAGAACTGAAGCTTTCTTT. Residues: CASSLPGRTEAFF.

This clonotype was found a few times. The chain joins TRBV12-3 or TRBV12-4 to TRBJ2-1, with D maybe TRBD2 (6 bases). The length of the CDR3 is 12 residues. V was shortened by 6 bases and J by 13 bases, with 16 bases between the two germline ends. CDR3 sequence (DNA): TGTGCCAGCAGCTCCCCTTTGCGGGACCAGTTCTTC. It translates to CASSSPLRDQFF.

This clonotype was seen more than once but under ten times. The chain recombines TRBV20-1 with TRBJ1-6; D gene unclear. Germline V lookup: CDR1 DFQATT, CDR2 SNEGSKA (reference sequence). Deletions cut 3 bases from V and 8 bases from J, with 14 bases between. The CDR3 runs 14 residues. In nucleotides, the CDR3 is TGCAGTGCTAGGCCCGCGCCTGGATATTCACCCCTCCACTTT. The encoded protein is CSARPAPGYSPLHF.

At least ten counts were recorded for this clonotype. The gene calls are TRBV15 and TRBJ2-2; 8 positions match TRBD2. The CDR3 runs to 15 residues. Trimming removed 1 base from V and 7 bases from J; junction bases left unmatched: 5. CDR1 LNHNV and CDR2 YYDKDF come from the germline V gene (reference sequence). The CDR3: CATSRGAGVVGELFF. CDR3 nucleotide sequence: TGTGCCACCAGCAGAGGAGCGGGAGTGGTCGGGGAGCTGTTTTTT.

In this sample, this clonotype turned up a few times. V usage is TRBV19 and J usage is TRBJ1-1, with 7 bases identical to TRBD1. The CDR3 contains 15 residues. With V trimmed by 5 bases and J by 1 base, 7 bases remained unmatched. Germline V gene sequence: CDR1 LNHDA, CDR2 SQIVND (reference sequence). The CDR3 protein is CASSFTRTGNTEAFF. The CDR3 nucleotides read TGTGCCAGTAGTTTTACTCGGACAGGGAACACTGAAGCTTTCTTT.

This clonotype appeared many times. CDR3 bases: TGTGCCAGCAGTACCGGGACAGGGGGCGATTTACACTATGGCTACACCTTC. Its translation: CASSTGTGGDLHYGYTF. J is TRBJ1-2 and V is TRBV6-1; 12 nucleotides agree with TRBD1. Per the germline V gene, CDR1 is MNHNS and CDR2 is SASEGT. Trimming removed 5 bases from V and 3 bases from J; junction bases left unmatched: 10. The CDR3 is 17 residues long.

V gene TRBV12-3 or TRBV12-4 combines with J gene TRBJ2-3; maybe TRBD2 (5 bases). V shed 7 bases and J shed 2 bases, with 22 bases lying between them. CDR3 size: 17 residues. CDR3 DNA: TGTGCCAGCACCCGTGCCAGGTGGGGAGACCACACAGATACGCAGTATTTT. Encoded protein: CASTRARWGDHTDTQYF.

V gene TRBV27 combines with J gene TRBJ1-3; D uncertain. Germline V gives CDR1 MNHEY, CDR2 SMNVEV (reference sequence). V dropped 4 bases and J dropped 0 bases, with 10 bases sitting between them. There are 15 residues in the CDR3. The CDR3 spells CASSYTASSGNTIYF. In DNA, the CDR3 is TGTGCCAGCAGTTACACGGCGAGCTCTGGAAACACCATATATTTT.

V usage is TRBV7-9 and J usage is TRBJ2-7, with 9 nucleotides matching TRBD1. CDR1 is SEHNR and CDR2 is FQNEAQ in the germline V gene (reference sequence). CDR3 length: 15 residues. V gave up 4 bases and J gave up 2 bases; unmatched junction bases: 6. CDR3 coding DNA: TGTGCCAGCAGCTACGGGGGACAGGGCGCCTACGAGCAGTACTTC. As protein: CASSYGGQGAYEQYF. Full variable domain (remainder filled in from reference TRBV7-9 and TRBJ2-7): DTGVSQNPRHKITKRGQNVTFRCDPISEHNRLYWYRQTLGQGPEFLTYFQNEAQLEKSRLLSDRFSAERPKGSFSTLEIQRTEQGDSAMYLCASSYGGQGAYEQYFGPGTRLTVT.

With respect to this clonotype: With a much larger clone just one base away, this may be a read error. V usage is TRBV27 and J usage is TRBJ2-5; 10 nucleotides agree with TRBD2. Germline values: CDR1 MNHEY, CDR2 SMNVEV (reference sequence). The V segment lost 6 bases and the J segment 7 bases; nucleotides outside the gene matches: 14. The CDR3 contains 16 residues. CDR3 bases: TGTGCCAGCAGAGAAGGGTTCCTAGCGGGAGTTGGGACCCAGTACTTC. Translated: CASREGFLAGVGTQYF.

V gene TRBV19 combines with J gene TRBJ2-7, with 7 positions matching TRBD2. Germline V gene data show CDR1 as LNHDA and CDR2 as SQIVND (reference sequence). The V and J ends lost 7 bases and 5 bases, in that order; junction bases with no gene match: 14. This CDR3 region has 15 residues. The DNA for the CDR3 is TGTGCCAGTACTGACCACGGCGGGAGAATCGACGAGCAGTACTTC. Its translation: CASTDHGGRIDEQYF.